This T cell receptor beta chain originates from a study of TIL therapy for anti-PD-1-resistant metastatic lung cancer. Study-level background: Most patients had lung adenocarcinoma.

This was the immunoSEQ v3 assay. Libraries were sequenced to 2 million to 2.5 million read pairs (survey) or roughly 4.5-6 million (deep). Data came from immunoSEQ multiplex PCR; TCRdb stores just in-frame clones and leaves some out. Altogether about 50,000 clones are present, 55% to 75% being singletons, with the ten largest covering less than 6.5%. Sample time point: pre-treatment sample, taken before nivolumab and TIL therapy. Most excised metastases sampled were pleural nodules or supraclavicular lymph nodes. Patients then received nivolumab; progressors got lymphodepletion, TIL and IL-2. Germline CDR1 GTSNPN, CDR2 SVGIG (reference sequence). The ends were cut back, 0 bases at V and 5 bases at J, with 11 bases in the middle. This CDR3 region has 15 residues. Study results and limitations: Compared with baseline intratumoral T cells, expanded TIL cultures were more clonal and less diverse (6% vs 31%).

Concerning this clone itself: The antigen is unknown.

The sample here was tumor tissue, taken at baseline. This chain links TRBV30 with TRBJ1-6; no firm D call. The sequence was collected from a person aged 25-79 years with non-small cell lung cancer. The CDR3 nucleotides read TGTGCCTGGAGTGTATGGGGAGCCAATAATTCACCCCTCCACTTT. It codes for CAWSVWGANNSPLHF. Full variable domain (remainder filled in from reference TRBV30 and TRBJ1-6): SQTIHQWPATLVQPVGSPLSLECTVEGTSNPNLYWYRQAAGRGLQLLFYSVGIGQISSEVPQNLSASRPQDRQFILSSKKLLLSDSGFYLCAWSVWGANNSPLHFGNGTRLTVT.